This entry features one TCR beta chain sequence. Sequencing used immunoSEQ multiplex PCR; TCRdb keeps in-frame clones, though not all of them. This table has some 44,000 clones, roughly 89% appearing once. The V end lost 5 bases, the J end lost 3 bases, and 14 bases lay between the germline ends. The length of the CDR3 is 15 residues. Germline V CDR1 and CDR2: LNHDA, SQIVND (reference sequence). This record belongs to a study of memory CD8 T cells in hepatitis C reinfection. Study-level information: Chronic HCV followed reinfection in a couple of donors who cleared primary infection.

The time point: late/post reinfection, 12 to 24 weeks after detection. The sorted cells went straight to TCR sequencing with no prior in vitro expansion. The sequence was obtained from a man between 18 and 35 years old with hepatitis C virus infection. This rearrangement joins TRBV19 to TRBJ1-5; the D is unclear. The sample consisted of naive CD8+ T cells sorted from blood. In DNA form, the CDR3 reads TGTGCCAGTAGTCCCTTTGAGGGCTACAATCAGCCCCAGCATTTT. It is translated as CASSPFEGYNQPQHF.